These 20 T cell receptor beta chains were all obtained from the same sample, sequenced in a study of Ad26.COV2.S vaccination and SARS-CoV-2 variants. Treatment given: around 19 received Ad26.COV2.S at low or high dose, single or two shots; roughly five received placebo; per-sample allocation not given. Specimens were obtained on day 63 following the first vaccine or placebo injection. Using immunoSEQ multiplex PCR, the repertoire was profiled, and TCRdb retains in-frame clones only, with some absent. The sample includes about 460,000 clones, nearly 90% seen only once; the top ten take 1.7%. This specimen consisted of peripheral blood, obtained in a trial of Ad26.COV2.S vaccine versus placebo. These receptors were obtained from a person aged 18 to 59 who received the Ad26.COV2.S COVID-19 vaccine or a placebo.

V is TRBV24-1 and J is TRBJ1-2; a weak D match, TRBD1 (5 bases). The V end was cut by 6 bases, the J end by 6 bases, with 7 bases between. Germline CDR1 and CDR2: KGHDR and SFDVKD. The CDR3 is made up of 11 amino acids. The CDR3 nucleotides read TGTGCCACCAGTCAAGGGGATGGCTACACCTTC. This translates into CATSQGDGYTF.

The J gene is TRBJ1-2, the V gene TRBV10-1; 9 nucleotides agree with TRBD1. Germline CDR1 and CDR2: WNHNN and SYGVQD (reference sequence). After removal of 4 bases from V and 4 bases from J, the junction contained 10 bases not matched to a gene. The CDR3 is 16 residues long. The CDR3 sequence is CASSGDRVVFPYGYTF. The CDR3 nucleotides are TGCGCCAGCAGTGGGGACAGGGTGGTCTTTCCCTATGGCTACACCTTC.

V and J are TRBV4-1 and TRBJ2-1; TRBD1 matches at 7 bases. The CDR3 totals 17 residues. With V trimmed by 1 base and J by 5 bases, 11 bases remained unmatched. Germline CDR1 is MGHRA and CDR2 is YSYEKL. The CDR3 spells CASSQAHGTDQDNEQFF. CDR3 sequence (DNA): TGCGCCAGCAGCCAAGCTCATGGGACAGATCAAGACAATGAGCAGTTCTTC.

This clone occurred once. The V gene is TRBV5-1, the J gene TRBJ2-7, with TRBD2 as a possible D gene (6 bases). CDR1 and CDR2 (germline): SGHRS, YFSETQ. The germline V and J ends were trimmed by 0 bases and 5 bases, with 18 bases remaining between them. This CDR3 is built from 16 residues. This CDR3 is CASSLGGAGFINEQYF. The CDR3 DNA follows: TGCGCCAGCAGCTTGGGCGGGGCAGGGTTCATCAACGAGCAGTACTTC.

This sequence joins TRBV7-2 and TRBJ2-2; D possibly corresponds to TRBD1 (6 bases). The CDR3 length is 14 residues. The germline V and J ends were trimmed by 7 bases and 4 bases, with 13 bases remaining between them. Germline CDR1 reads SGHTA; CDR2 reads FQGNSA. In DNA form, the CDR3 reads TGTGCCAGCATCTCTACAGGGCGCACCGGGGAGCTGTTTTTT. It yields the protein CASISTGRTGELFF. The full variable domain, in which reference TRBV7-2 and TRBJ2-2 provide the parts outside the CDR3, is GAGVSQSPSNKVTEKGKDVELRCDPISGHTALYWYRQSLGQGLEFLIYFQGNSAPDKSGLPSDRFSAERTGGSVSTLTIQRTQQEDSAVYLCASISTGRTGELFFGEGSRLTVL.

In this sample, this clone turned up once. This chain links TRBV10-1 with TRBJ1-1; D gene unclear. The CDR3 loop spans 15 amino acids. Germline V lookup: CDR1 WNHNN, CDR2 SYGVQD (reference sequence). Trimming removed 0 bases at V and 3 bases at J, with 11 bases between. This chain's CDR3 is CASSESVGMYTEAFF. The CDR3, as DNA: TGCGCCAGCAGTGAGTCCGTGGGGATGTACACTGAAGCTTTCTTT.

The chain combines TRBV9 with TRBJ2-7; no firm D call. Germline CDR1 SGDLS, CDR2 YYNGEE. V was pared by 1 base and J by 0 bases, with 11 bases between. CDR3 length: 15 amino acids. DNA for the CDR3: TGTGCCAGCAGCGTATTGGCGGACCCCTCCTACGAGCAGTACTTC. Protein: CASSVLADPSYEQYF.

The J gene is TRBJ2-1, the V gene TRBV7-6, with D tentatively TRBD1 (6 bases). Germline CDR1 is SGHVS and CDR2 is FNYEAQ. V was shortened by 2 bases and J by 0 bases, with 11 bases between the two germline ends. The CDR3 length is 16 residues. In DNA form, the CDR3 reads TGTGCCAGCAGCTTAAATACAGGGAGCTCCTACAATGAGCAGTTCTTC. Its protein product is CASSLNTGSSYNEQFF.

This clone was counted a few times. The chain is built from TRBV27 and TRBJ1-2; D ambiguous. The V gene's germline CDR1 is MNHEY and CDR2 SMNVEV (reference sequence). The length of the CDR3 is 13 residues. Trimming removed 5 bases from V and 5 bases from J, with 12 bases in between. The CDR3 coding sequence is TGTGCCAGCAGTCGAGGTCGACCTTATGGCTACACCTTC. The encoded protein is CASSRGRPYGYTF.

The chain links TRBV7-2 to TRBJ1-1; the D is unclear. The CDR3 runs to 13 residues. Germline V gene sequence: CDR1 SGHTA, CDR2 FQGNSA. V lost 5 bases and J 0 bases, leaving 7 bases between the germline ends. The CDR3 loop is CASSPTLNTEAFF. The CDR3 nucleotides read TGTGCCAGCAGCCCCACATTGAACACTGAAGCTTTCTTT.

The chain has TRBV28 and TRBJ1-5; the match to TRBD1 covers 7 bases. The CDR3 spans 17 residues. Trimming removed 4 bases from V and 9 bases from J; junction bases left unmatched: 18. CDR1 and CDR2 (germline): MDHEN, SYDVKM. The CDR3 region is CASSSSGTDPQARPQHF. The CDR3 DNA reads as TGTGCCAGCAGTTCTTCTGGGACAGACCCCCAGGCTAGGCCCCAGCATTTT. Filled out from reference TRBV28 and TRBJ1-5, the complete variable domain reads DVKVTQSSRYLVKRTGEKVFLECVQDMDHENMFWYRQDPGLGLRLIYFSYDVKMKEKGDIPEGYSVSREKKERFSLILESASTNQTSMYLCASSSSGTDPQARPQHFGDGTRLSIL.

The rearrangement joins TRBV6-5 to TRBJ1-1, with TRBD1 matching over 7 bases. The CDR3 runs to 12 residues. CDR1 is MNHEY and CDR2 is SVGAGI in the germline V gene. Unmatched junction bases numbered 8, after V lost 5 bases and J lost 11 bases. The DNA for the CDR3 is TGTGCCAGCAGTCGCCAGGGGGACACTGCTTTCTTT. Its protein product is CASSRQGDTAFF.

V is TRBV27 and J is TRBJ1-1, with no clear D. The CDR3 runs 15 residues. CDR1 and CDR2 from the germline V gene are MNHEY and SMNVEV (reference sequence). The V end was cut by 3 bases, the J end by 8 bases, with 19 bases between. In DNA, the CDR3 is TGTGCCAGCAGTTTCGCGATAAAGCCTTCGGGGGAAGCTTTCTTT. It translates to CASSFAIKPSGEAFF.

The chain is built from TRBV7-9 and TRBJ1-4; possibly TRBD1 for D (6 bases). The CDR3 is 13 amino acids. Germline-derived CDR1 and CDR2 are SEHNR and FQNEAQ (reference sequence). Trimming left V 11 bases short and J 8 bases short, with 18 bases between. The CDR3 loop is CASRGIVREKLFF. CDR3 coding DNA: TGTGCCTCCAGGGGCATTGTTCGGGAAAAACTGTTTTTT.

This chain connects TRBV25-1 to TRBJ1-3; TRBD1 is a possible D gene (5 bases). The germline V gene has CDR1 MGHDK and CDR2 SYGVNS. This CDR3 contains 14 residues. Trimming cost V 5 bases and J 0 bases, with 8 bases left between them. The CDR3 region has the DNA TGTGCCAGCAGTACAGGAAACTCTGGAAACACCATATATTTT. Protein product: CASSTGNSGNTIYF.

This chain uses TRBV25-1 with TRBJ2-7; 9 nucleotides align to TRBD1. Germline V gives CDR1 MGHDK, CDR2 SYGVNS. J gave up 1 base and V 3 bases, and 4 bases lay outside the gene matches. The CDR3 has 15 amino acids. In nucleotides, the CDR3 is TGTGCCAGCAGTGACGGACAGGGGCGATCCTACGAGCAGTACTTC. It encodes CASSDGQGRSYEQYF.

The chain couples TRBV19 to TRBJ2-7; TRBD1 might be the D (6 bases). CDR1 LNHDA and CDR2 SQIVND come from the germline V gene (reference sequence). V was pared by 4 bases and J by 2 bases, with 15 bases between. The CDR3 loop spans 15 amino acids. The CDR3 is CASSTTLTGTYEQYF. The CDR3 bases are TGTGCCAGTAGTACAACACTCACAGGGACCTACGAGCAGTACTTC.

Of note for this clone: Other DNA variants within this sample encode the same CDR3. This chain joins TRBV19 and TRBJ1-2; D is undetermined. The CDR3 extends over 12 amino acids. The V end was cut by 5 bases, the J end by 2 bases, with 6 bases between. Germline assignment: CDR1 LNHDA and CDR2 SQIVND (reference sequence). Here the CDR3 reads CASSLGNYGYTF. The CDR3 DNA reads TGTGCCAGTAGTCTAGGAAACTATGGCTACACCTTC.

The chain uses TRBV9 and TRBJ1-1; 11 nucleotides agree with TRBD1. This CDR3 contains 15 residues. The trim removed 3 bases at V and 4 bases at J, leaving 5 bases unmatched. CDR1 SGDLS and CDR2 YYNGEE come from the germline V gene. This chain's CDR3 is CASSADRGPGTEAFF. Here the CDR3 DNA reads TGTGCCAGCAGCGCGGACAGGGGGCCGGGCACTGAAGCTTTCTTT.

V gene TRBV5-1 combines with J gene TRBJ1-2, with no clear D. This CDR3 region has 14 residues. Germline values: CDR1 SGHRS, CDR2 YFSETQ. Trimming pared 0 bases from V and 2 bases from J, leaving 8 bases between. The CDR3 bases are TGCGCCAGCAGCTTGGAGGATGGGAACTATGGCTACACCTTC. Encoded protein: CASSLEDGNYGYTF.